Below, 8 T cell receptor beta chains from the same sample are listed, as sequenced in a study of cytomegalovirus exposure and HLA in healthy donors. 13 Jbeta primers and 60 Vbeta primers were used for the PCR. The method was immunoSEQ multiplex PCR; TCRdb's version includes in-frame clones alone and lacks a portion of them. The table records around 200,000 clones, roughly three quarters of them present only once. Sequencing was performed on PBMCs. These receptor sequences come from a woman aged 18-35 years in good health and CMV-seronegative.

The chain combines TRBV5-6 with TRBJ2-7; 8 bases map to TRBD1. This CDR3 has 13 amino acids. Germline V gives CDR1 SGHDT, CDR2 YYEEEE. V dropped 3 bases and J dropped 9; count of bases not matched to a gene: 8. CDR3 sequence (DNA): TGTGCCAGCAGCTCGACAGGGGAAGTAGGGCAGTACTTC. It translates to CASSSTGEVGQYF.

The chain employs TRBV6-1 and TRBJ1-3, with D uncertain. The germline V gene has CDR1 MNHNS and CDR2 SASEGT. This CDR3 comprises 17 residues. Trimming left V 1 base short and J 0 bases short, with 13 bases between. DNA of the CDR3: TGTGCCAGCAGTGAAGACAGTCCCCGAAACTCTGGAAACACCATATATTTT. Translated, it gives CASSEDSPRNSGNTIYF.

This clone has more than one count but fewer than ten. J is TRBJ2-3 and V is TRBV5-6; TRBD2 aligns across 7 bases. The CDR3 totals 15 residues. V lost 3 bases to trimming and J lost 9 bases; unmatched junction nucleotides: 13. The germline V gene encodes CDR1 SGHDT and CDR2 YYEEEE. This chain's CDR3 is CASSWKRGRSRTQYF. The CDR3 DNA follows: TGTGCCAGCAGCTGGAAGCGGGGCCGATCGCGCACGCAGTATTTT.

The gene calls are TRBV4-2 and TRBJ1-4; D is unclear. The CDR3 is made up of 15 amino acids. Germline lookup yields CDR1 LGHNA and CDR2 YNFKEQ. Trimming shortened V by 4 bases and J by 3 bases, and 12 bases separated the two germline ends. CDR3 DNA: TGTGCCAGCAGCCCCTGGGCGGGGTCTAATGAAAAACTGTTTTTT. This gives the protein CASSPWAGSNEKLFF.

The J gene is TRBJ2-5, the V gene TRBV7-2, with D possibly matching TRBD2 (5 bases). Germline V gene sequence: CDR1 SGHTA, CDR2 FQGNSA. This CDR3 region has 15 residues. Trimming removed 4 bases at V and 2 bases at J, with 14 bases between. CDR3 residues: CASSSPGVGQETQYF. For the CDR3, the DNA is TGTGCCAGCAGCTCCCCCGGGGTTGGACAAGAGACCCAGTACTTC.

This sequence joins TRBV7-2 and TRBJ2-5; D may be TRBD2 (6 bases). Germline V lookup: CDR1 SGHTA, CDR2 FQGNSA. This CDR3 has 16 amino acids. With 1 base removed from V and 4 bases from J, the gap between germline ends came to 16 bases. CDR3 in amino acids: CASSLGFREVAETQYF. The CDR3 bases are TGTGCCAGCAGCTTAGGGTTCAGGGAGGTAGCAGAGACCCAGTACTTC. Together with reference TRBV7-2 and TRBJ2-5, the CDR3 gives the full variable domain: GAGVSQSPSNKVTEKGKDVELRCDPISGHTALYWYRQSLGQGLEFLIYFQGNSAPDKSGLPSDRFSAERTGGSVSTLTIQRTQQEDSAVYLCASSLGFREVAETQYFGPGTRLLVL.

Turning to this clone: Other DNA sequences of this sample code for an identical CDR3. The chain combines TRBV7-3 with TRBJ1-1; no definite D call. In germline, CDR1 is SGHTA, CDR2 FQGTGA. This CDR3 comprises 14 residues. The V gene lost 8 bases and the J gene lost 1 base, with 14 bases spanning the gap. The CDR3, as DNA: TGTGCCAGCTCCTCAACGGGGAAGAACACTGAAGCTTTCTTT. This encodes CASSSTGKNTEAFF.

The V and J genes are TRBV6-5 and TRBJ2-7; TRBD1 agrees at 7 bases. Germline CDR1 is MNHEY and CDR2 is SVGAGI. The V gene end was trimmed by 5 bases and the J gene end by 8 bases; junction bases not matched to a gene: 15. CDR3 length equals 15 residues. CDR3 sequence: CASSRQGTPLNKQYF. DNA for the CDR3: TGTGCCAGCAGTCGACAGGGAACTCCTCTAAATAAGCAGTACTTC.